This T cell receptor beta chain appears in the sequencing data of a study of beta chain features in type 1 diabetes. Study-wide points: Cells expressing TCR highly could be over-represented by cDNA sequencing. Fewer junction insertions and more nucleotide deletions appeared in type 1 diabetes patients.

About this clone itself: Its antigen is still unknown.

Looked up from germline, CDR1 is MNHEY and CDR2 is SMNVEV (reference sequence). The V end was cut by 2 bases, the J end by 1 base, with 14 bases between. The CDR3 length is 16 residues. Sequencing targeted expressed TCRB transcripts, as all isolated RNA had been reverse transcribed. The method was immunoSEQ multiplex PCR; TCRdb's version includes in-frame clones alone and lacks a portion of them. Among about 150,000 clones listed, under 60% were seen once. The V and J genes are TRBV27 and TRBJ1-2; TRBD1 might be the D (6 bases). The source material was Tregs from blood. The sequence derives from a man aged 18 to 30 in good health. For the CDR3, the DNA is TGTGCCAGCAGTTTACAGGCACAGGGATATAACTATGGCTACACCTTC. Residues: CASSLQAQGYNYGYTF.